Following are 8 T cell receptor beta chains from one sample sequenced in a study of tumor-infiltrating lymphocytes in primary liver carcinoma. The input was 400 to 500 ng total RNA; TCR beta cDNA was made from it with a constant-region primer. Three-round nested multiplex PCR performed with slightly modified ARM-PCR produced the TCR beta libraries. Rounds one and two of PCR, each of around 11 cycles, were primed with TRBV1-TRBV30 forward primers and a C-beta reverse primer. TCRdb used MiXCR to reprocess the multiplex PCR reads, holding one entry per CDR3 protein. The data show around 330,000 distinct CDR3 sequences, approximately 54% seen once. Unsorted whole blood supplied the blood RNA, and germline DNA was isolated too. What was sequenced was peripheral blood. Receptor source: a woman in her 30s with primary liver carcinoma and hepatitis B virus infection.

This clonotype was picked up a small number of times. The V and J genes are TRBV6-5 and TRBJ2-7, with 8 bases aligning to TRBD1. CDR3 size: 12 residues. The germline gives CDR1 MNHEY, CDR2 SVGAGI. V shed 5 bases and J 6 bases; nucleotides not matched to a gene: 3. The CDR3 nucleotides are TGTGCCAGCAGTGGACAGGGATCCGAGCAGTACTTC. Translating it yields CASSGQGSEQYF.

V usage is TRBV24-1 and J usage is TRBJ2-2; tentatively, D is TRBD1 or TRBD2 (5 bases each). V lost 9 bases and J 4 bases, leaving 17 bases between the germline ends. The CDR3 is made up of 15 amino acids. Germline assignment: CDR1 KGHDR and CDR2 SFDVKD. The CDR3: CATSAGTGRTGELFF. The CDR3 nucleotides are TGTGCCACCTCAGCCGGGACGGGGCGCACCGGGGAGCTGTTTTTT.

Comments on this clonotype: A junction end diverges from the germline sequence, so it may reflect a read error. This rearrangement joins TRBV2 to TRBJ2-7, with TRBD2 matching 11 bases. Germline V lookup: CDR1 SNHLY, CDR2 FYNNEI. This CDR3 is built from 16 residues. DNA of the CDR3: TGTGCTAGCAGTGAAAATCGGGGACTAGCGGTCGACGAGCAGTACTTC. Translation gives CASSENRGLAVDEQYF. Full variable domain (missing parts from reference TRBV2 and TRBJ2-7): EPEVTQTPSHQVTQMGQEVILRCVPISNHLYFYWYRQILGQKVEFLVSFYNNEISEKSEIFDDQFSVERPDGSNFTLKIRSTKLEDSAMYFCASSENRGLAVDEQYFGPGTRLTVT.

At least ten counts were recorded for this clonotype. V is TRBV10-1 and J is TRBJ2-2; unclear D gene. The CDR3 covers 12 residues. V was trimmed by 6 bases and J by 2 bases, leaving 4 bases between them. Germline assignment: CDR1 WNHNN and CDR2 SYGVQD (reference sequence). This CDR3 reads CASRPNTGELFF. CDR3 DNA sequence: TGCGCCAGCAGACCTAACACCGGGGAGCTGTTTTTT.

This clonotype was detected once. Given a much more abundant clone one base away, this may be a read error. Here the CDR3 omits its conserved ending phenylalanine or tryptophan, so a read error is the likely source. The CDR3 DNA sequence: TGTGCCAGCAGTTTGGGTATCGAGCAGTTCCTC. It encodes CASSLGIEQFL. The chain carries TRBV12-3 or TRBV12-4 and TRBJ2-1, with D unresolved. The V gene lost 3 bases and the J gene lost 10 bases, with 7 bases spanning the gap. This CDR3 comprises 11 residues.

This clonotype was detected only a few times. The chain links TRBV28 to TRBJ1-3, with 7 positions matching TRBD1. Trimming took 5 bases from V and 2 from J; bases not matched to a gene: 3. Germline V gene data show CDR1 as MDHEN and CDR2 as SYDVKM. This CDR3 spans 14 amino acids. The CDR3 sequence: CASSPTGAGNTIYF. In DNA form, the CDR3 reads TGTGCCAGCAGTCCCACAGGGGCTGGAAACACCATATATTTT.

This clonotype is a singleton in its sample. This chain links TRBV7-9 with TRBJ2-7, with 9 nucleotides matching TRBD1. Germline lookup yields CDR1 SEHNR and CDR2 FQNEAQ (reference sequence). With V trimmed by 3 bases and J by 6 bases, 6 bases remained unmatched. The CDR3 extends over 14 amino acids. The CDR3 sequence: CASSLGTGMGEQYF. The CDR3 DNA sequence: TGTGCCAGCAGCTTGGGGACAGGGATGGGCGAGCAGTACTTC.

This clonotype came up many times. The chain couples TRBV29-1 to TRBJ2-5, with TRBD2 matching 7 bases. Per the germline V gene, CDR1 is SQVTM and CDR2 is ANQGSEA. Trimming cost V 6 bases and J 3 bases; bases outside gene matches: 10. The CDR3 totals 14 residues. The CDR3 bases are TGCAGCGTAGCGGGGATGGGGCGGGAAGAGACCCAGTACTTC. The encoded protein is CSVAGMGREETQYF.